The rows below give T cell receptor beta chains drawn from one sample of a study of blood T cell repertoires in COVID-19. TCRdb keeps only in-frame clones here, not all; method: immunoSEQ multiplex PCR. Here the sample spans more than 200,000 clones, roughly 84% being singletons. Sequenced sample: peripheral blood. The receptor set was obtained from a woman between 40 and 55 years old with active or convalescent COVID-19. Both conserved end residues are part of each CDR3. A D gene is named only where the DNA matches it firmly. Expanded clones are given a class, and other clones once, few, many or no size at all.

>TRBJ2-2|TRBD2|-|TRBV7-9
CASSPSGGTGELFF
TGTGCCAGCAGCCCCTCGGGAGGGACCGGGGAGCTGTTTTTT
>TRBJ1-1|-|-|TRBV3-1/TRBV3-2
CASSQETGRAEAFF
TGTGCCAGCAGCCAAGAAACAGGGAGGGCTGAAGCTTTCTTT
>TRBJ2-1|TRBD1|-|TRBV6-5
CASSRDSSYNEQFF
TGTGCCAGCAGTCGGGACAGCTCCTACAATGAGCAGTTCTTC
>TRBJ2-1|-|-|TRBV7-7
CASSLGPRMGSSYNEQFF
TGTGCCAGCAGCTTAGGGCCTAGGATGGGGAGCTCCTACAATGAGCAGTTCTTC
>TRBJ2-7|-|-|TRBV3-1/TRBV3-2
CASSQGRGPYEQYF
TGTGCCAGCAGCCAAGGGCGGGGCCCCTACGAGCAGTACTTC
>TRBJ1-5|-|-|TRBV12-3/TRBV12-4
CASRRTNQPQHF
TGTGCCAGCAGGAGGACAAATCAGCCCCAGCATTTT
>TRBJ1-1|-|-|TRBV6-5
CASSYGGANTEAFF
TGTGCCAGCAGTTATGGGGGGGCGAACACTGAAGCTTTCTTT
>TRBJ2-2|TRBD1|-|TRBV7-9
CATDRVPSGELFF
TGTGCCACCGACAGGGTTCCTTCCGGGGAGCTGTTTTTT
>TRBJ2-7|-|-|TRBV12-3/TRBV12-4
CASSYGGEQYF
TGTGCCAGCAGTTATGGGGGGGAGCAGTACTTC
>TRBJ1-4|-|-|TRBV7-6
CASSLAQGITNEKLFF
TGTGCCAGCAGCTTAGCGCAGGGCATTACTAATGAAAAACTGTTTTTT
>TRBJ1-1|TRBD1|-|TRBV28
CASSSGDRVKGAFF
TGTGCCAGCAGTTCGGGGGACAGGGTCAAGGGAGCTTTCTTT
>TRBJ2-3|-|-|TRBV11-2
CASSFLTDTQYF
TGTGCCAGCAGCTTTCTGACAGATACGCAGTATTTT
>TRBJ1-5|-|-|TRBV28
CASSLGLSRANQPQHF
TGTGCCAGCAGTTTGGGACTCTCGAGAGCCAATCAGCCCCAGCATTTT
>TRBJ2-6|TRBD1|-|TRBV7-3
CASSSTGTANSGANVLTF
TGTGCCAGCAGCTCAACCGGGACAGCCAACTCTGGGGCCAACGTCCTGACTTTC
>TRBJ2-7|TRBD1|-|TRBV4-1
CASSQDKGASYEQYF
TGCGCCAGCAGCCAAGATAAGGGGGCCTCCTACGAGCAGTACTTC
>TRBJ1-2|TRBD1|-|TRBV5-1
CASSLRDRGDYGYTF
TGCGCCAGCAGCTTAAGGGACAGGGGAGACTATGGCTACACCTTC
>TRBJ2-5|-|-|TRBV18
CASSPGGETQYF
TGTGCCAGCTCACCTGGAGGGGAGACCCAGTACTTC
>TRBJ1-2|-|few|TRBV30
CAWRTGKRYGYTF
TGTGCCTGGAGAACAGGGAAGCGCTATGGCTACACCTTC
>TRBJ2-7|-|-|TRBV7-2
CASSPRGGTGVNYEQYF
TGTGCCAGCAGCCCCAGGGGGGGGACAGGTGTTAACTACGAGCAGTACTTC
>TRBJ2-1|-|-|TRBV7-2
CASSSAGTLYNEQFF
TGTGCCAGCAGCTCCGCCGGGACACTATACAATGAGCAGTTCTTC
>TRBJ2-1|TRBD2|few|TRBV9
CASSVTSGGDLNEQFF
TGTGCCAGCAGCGTAACTAGCGGGGGGGATCTCAATGAGCAGTTCTTC
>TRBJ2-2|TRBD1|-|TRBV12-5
CASALGQGAEELFF
TGTGCTAGTGCCTTGGGGCAGGGGGCGGAGGAGCTGTTTTTT